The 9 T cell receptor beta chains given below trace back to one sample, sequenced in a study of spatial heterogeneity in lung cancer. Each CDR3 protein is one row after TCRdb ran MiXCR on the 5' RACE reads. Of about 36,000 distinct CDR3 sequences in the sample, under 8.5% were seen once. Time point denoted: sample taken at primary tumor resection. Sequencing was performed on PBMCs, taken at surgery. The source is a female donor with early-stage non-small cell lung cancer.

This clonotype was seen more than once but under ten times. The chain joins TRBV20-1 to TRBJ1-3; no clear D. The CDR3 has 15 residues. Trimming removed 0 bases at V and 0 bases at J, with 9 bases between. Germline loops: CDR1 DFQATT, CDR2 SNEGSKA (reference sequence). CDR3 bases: TGCAGTGCTAGAGACAGGCAGAGCTCTGGAAACACCATATATTTT. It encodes CSARDRQSSGNTIYF.

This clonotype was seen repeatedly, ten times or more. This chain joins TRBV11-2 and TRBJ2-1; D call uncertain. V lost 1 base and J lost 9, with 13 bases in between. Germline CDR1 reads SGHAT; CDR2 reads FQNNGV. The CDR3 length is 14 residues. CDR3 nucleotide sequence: TGTGCCAGCAGCTTAGCATCGCTTGCTATTGAGCAGTTCTTC. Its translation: CASSLASLAIEQFF.

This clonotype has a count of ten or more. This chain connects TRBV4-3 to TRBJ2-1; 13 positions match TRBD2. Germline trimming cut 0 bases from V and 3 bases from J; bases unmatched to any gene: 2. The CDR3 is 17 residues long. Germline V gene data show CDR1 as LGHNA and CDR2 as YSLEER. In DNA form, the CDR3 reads TGCGCCAGCAGCCAAGAAGGGACTAGCGGGATCTACAATGAGCAGTTCTTC. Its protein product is CASSQEGTSGIYNEQFF.

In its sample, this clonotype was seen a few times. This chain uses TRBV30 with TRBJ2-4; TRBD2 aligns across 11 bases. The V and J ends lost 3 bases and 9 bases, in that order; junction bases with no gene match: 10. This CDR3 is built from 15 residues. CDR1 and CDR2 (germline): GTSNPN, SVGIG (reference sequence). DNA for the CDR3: TGTGCCTGGAGGCATAAAACTAGCGGGGGTCTCATTCAGTACTTC. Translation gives CAWRHKTSGGLIQYF. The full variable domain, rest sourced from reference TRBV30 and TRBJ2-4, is SQTIHQWPATLVQPVGSPLSLECTVEGTSNPNLYWYRQAAGRGLQLLFYSVGIGQISSEVPQNLSASRPQDRQFILSSKKLLLSDSGFYLCAWRHKTSGGLIQYFGAGTRLSVL.

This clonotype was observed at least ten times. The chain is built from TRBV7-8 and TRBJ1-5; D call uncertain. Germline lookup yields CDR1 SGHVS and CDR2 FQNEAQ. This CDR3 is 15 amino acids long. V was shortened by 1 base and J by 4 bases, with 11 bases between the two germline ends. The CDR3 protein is CASSLGVVENQPQHF. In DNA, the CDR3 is TGTGCCAGCAGCTTAGGGGTGGTGGAGAATCAGCCCCAGCATTTT.

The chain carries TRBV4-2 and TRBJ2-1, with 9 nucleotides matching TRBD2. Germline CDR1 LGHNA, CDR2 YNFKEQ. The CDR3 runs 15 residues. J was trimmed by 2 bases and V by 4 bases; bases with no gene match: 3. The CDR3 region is CASSPASGAYNEQFF. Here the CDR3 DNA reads TGTGCCAGCAGCCCAGCTAGCGGGGCCTACAATGAGCAGTTCTTC.

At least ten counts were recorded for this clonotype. The CDR3 region is CASSYQGQPQHF. CDR3 nucleotides: TGTGCCAGCAGTTACCAGGGCCAGCCCCAGCATTTT. The gene calls are TRBV6-6 and TRBJ1-5; TRBD1 is a possible D gene (5 bases). The CDR3 is made up of 12 amino acids. Germline V lookup: CDR1 MNHNY, CDR2 SVGAGI (reference sequence). The ends were cut back, 2 bases at V and 7 bases at J, with 6 bases in the middle.

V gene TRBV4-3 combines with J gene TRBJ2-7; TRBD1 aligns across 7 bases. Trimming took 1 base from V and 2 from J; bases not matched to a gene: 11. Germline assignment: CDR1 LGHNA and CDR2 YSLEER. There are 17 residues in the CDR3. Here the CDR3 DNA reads TGCGCCAGCAGCCAAGTAGCCGGGACAGCCGCCCCCTACGAGCAGTACTTC. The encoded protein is CASSQVAGTAAPYEQYF.

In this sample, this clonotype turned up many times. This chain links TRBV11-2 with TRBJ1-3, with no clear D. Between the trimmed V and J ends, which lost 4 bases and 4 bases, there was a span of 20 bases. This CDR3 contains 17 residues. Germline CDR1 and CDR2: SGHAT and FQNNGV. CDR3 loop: CASSSIPRRGGGNTIYF. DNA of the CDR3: TGTGCCAGCAGCTCCATCCCCCGGCGGGGAGGAGGAAACACCATATATTTT.